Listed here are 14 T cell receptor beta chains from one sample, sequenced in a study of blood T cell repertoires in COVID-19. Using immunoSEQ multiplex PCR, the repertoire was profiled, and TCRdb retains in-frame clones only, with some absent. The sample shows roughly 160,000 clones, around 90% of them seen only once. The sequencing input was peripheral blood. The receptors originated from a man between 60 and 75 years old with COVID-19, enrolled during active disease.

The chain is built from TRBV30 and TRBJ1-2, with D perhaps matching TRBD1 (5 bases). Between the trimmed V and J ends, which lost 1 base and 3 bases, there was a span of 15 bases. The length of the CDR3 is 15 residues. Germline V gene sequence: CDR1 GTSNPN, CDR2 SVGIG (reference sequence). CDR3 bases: TGTGCCTGGAGTGGGGGGGTCTTGCTCGACTATGGCTACACCTTC. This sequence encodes CAWSGGVLLDYGYTF.

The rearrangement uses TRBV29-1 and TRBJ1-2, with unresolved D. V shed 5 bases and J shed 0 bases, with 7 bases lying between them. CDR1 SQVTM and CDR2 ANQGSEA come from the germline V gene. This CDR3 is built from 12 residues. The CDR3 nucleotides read TGCAGCGTTACGAGCCCTAACTATGGCTACACCTTC. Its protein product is CSVTSPNYGYTF.

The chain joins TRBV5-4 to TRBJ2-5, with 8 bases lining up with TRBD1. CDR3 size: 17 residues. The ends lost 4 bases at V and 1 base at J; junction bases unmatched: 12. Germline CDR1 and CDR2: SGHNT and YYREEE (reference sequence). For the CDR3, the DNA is TGTGCCAGCAGCCCGACGATGGACAGGGCGGCCCAAGAGACCCAGTACTTC. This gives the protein CASSPTMDRAAQETQYF.

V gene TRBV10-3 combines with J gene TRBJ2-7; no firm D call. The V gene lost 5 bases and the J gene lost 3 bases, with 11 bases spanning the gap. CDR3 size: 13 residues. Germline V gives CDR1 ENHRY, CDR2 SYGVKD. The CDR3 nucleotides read TGTGCCATCAGTACGGATAGCCGCTACGAGCAGTACTTC. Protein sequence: CAISTDSRYEQYF.

CDR3 amino acids: CASSAVRDSSYNEQFF. The CDR3 bases are TGTGCCAGCAGTGCCGTACGGGACAGCTCCTACAATGAGCAGTTCTTC. The chain is built from TRBV25-1 and TRBJ2-1, with 7 bases matching TRBD1. With V trimmed by 4 bases and J by 0 bases, 6 bases remained unmatched. Germline V gene data show CDR1 as MGHDK and CDR2 as SYGVNS. This CDR3 is 16 amino acids long.

The DNA of the CDR3 is TGTGCCAGCAGCTTAGGGGGACACAAGAACACTGAAGCTTTCTTT. As protein: CASSLGGHKNTEAFF. V and J are TRBV7-2 and TRBJ1-1; tentative D call: TRBD1 (6 bases). This CDR3 is 15 amino acids long. The V and J ends lost 1 base and 1 base respectively, with 10 bases between them. Germline CDR1 reads SGHTA; CDR2 reads FQGNSA. Based on the CDR3 plus reference TRBV7-2 and TRBJ1-1, the full variable domain is GAGVSQSPSNKVTEKGKDVELRCDPISGHTALYWYRQSLGQGLEFLIYFQGNSAPDKSGLPSDRFSAERTGGSVSTLTIQRTQQEDSAVYLCASSLGGHKNTEAFFGQGTRLTVV.

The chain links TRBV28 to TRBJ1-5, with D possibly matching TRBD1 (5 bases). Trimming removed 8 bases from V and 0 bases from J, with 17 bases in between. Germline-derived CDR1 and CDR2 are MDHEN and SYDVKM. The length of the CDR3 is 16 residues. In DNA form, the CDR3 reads TGTGCCAGCCGGTACCACGGGGGGTATAGCAATCAGCCCCAGCATTTT. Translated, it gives CASRYHGGYSNQPQHF.

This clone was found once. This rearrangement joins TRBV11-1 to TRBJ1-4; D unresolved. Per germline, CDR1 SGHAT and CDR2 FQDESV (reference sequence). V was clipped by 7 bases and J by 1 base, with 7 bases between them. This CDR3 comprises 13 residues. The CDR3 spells CASTGRTNEKLFF. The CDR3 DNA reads TGTGCCAGCACAGGAAGAACTAATGAAAAACTGTTTTTT. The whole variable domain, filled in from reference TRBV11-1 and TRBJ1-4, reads EAEVAQSPRYKITEKSQAVAFWCDPISGHATLYWYRQILGQGPELLVQFQDESVVDDSQLPKDRFSAERLKGVDSTLKIQPAELGDSAMYLCASTGRTNEKLFFGSGTQLSVL.

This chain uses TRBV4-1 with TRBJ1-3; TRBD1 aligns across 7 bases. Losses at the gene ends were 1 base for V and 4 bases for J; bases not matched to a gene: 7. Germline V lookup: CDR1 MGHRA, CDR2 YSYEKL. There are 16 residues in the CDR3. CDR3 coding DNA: TGCGCCAGCAGCCAAGCTGCCCAGGGGGTAGGAAACACCATATATTTT. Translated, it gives CASSQAAQGVGNTIYF.

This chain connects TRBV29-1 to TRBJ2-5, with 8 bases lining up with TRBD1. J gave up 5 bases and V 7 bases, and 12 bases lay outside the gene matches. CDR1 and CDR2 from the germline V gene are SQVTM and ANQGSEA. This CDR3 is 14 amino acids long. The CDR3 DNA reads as TGCAGCGCGAAACAAGACAGGGGACGGGAGACCCAGTACTTC. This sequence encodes CSAKQDRGRETQYF.

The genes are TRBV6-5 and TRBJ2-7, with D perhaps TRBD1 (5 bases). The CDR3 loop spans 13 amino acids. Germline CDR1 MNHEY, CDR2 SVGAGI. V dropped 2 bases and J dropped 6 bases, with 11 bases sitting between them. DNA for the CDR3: TGTGCCAGCAGTTACCCAGGAAGGGGCGAGCAGTACTTC. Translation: CASSYPGRGEQYF.

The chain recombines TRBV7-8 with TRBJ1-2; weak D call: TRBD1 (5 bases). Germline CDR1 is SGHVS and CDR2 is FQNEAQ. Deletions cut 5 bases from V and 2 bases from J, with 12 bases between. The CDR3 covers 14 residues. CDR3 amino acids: CASSPQGGNYGYTF. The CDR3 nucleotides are TGTGCCAGCAGCCCCCAGGGAGGGAACTATGGCTACACCTTC.

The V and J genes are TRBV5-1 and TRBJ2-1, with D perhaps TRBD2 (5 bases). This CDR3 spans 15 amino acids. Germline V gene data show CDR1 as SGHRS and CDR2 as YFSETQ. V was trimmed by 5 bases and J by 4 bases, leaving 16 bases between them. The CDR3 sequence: CASRDGGGTYNEQFF. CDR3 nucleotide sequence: TGCGCCAGCAGGGACGGAGGCGGAACATACAATGAGCAGTTCTTC.

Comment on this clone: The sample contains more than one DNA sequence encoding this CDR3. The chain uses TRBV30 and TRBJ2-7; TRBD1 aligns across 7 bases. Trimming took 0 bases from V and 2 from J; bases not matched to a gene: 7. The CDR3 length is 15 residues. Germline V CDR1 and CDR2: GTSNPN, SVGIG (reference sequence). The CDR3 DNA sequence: TGTGCCTGGAGTGTACTGGCAGGGGGTCCCTACGAGCAGTACTTC. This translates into CAWSVLAGGPYEQYF.